This T cell receptor (beta chain) was recorded in a study of Graves' ophthalmopathy and Graves' hyperthyroidism. Regarding this clonotype: Its antigen is unknown.

The CDR3 covers 14 residues. J lost 7 bases, V lost 3 bases, and 3 bases had no gene match. General study points: Detected in blood as well were most expanded thyroid clonotypes with frequency above 0.001.

TCR beta CDR3 amplification used RNA transcripts. An opening RT-PCR round employed HTBI primers and preceded a second-round multiplex PCR. TCRdb itself ran the multiplex PCR reads through MiXCR, one entry per CDR3 protein. Counted here are 1 million to 1.3 million distinct CDR3 sequences, 36% occurring once; the ten biggest clones make up around 10%. Other autoimmune diseases, uncontrolled infections, pregnancy and lactation each led to patient exclusion. This receptor was taken from an adult man with Graves' hyperthyroidism. The chain employs TRBV12-3 or TRBV12-4 and TRBJ2-7; TRBD2 agrees at 13 bases. Sequenced material: peripheral blood or thyroid tissue (not recorded which). CDR3 bases: TGTGCCAGCAGTTTGGCGGGACTAGCGGGAGAGCAGTACTTC. The encoded protein is CASSLAGLAGEQYF.